This entry is about one TCR beta chain. Its antigen is as yet unknown. The data were taken from a study of Graves' ophthalmopathy and Graves' hyperthyroidism. From RNA, the CDR3 regions of TCR beta chains were amplified and sequenced. An opening RT-PCR round employed HTBI primers and preceded a second-round multiplex PCR. TCRdb re-analysed the multiplex PCR reads in MiXCR, keeping a single row per CDR3 protein. The table has over a million distinct CDR3 sequences, about 40% seen once. Notes on the study in general: Blood contained most expanded thyroid clonotypes exceeding 0.001 frequency. Sensitivity of 60% to 71% and specificity of 72.22% were achieved by the model that predicted ophthalmopathy progression.

Excluded: other autoimmune disease, uncontrolled infection, pregnancy or lactation. Diagnosis used clinical symptoms, serum thyroxine, TRAb, thyroid ultrasound and orbital computed tomography. The sequence was collected from an adult man with Graves' hyperthyroidism. Sample: peripheral blood or thyroid tissue (not recorded which).

CDR3 sequence reads: CSGDLGSEAFF. The CDR3 nucleotides read TGCAGCGGAGACCTAGGGTCAGAAGCTTTCTTT. V and J are TRBV29-1 and TRBJ1-1; D is undetermined. Germline CDR1 reads SQVTM; CDR2 reads ANQGSEA. The CDR3 runs 11 residues. Between the trimmed V and J ends, which lost 7 bases and 8 bases, there was a span of 14 bases.